This TCR beta chain is from a study of early T cells in non-severe SARS-CoV-2 infection. Across the whole study: Chains stayed unpaired after sequencing of bulk RNA from unsorted whole blood.

TCRdb ran MiXCR on the 5' RACE reads and lists one entry per CDR3 protein. This table holds 50,000 or so distinct CDR3 sequences, around 5.6% found once. The ends lost 3 bases at V and 0 bases at J; junction bases unmatched: 4. The CDR3 totals 15 residues. CDR1 KGHSH and CDR2 LQKENI come from the germline V gene. This clonotype was observed at least ten times. The rearrangement links TRBV18 to TRBJ1-1, with 7 nucleotides matching TRBD1. Sequencing was carried out using whole blood. This clonotype was obtained from an adult who was a healthcare worker with PCR-confirmed SARS-CoV-2 infection or an uninfected control (not recorded which). CDR3 residues: CASSPWTGLNTEAFF. Written as DNA, the CDR3 is TGTGCCAGCTCACCTTGGACAGGACTGAACACTGAAGCTTTCTTT.